The sequence of this T cell receptor (beta chain) was determined in a study of blood T cell repertoires in COVID-19. Overall study: Sources were T cells, B-cell-depleted T cells, or PBMCs; the material itself was cDNA or gDNA.

Under the authors' procedure: Scientists estimated how many nucleated cells there were by amplifying reference gene primers. This table comes from immunoSEQ multiplex PCR, and its TCRdb copy is limited to in-frame clones, with some not included. V and J calls and clone size come straight from that table; D and trimming were deduced from the DNA. In the table there are 72,000 or so clones, about three quarters of which are singletons. Sequenced sample: peripheral blood. The TCR originated in a human donor in a cohort sampled during active COVID-19.

The CDR3 protein is CASSEVTGGPWGETQYF. The CDR3 region has the DNA TGCGCCAGCAGTGAAGTTACGGGAGGGCCATGGGGAGAGACCCAGTACTTC. The rearrangement links TRBV10-2 to TRBJ2-5; 8 bases map to TRBD2. This CDR3 is 17 amino acids long. The V segment lost 3 bases and the J segment 4 bases; nucleotides outside the gene matches: 13. The germline V gene has CDR1 WSHSY and CDR2 SAAADI.